This T cell receptor beta chain was identified in a study of blood T cell repertoires in COVID-19. Enrolled through a virtual design, the participants were between roughly 18 and 100 years of age and came from around 25 US areas. Participants' reported clinical history set cohort assignment. The germline gives CDR1 LNHNV, CDR2 YYDKDF (reference sequence). The CDR3 is made up of 16 amino acids. After removal of 0 bases from V and 4 bases from J, the junction contained 7 bases not matched to a gene. The authors' processing: Amplification of reference gene primers provided the estimated nucleated cell counts. TCRdb's copy holds only in-frame clones and misses some; the assay was immunoSEQ multiplex PCR. V, J and clone size are those of that table, while D and trimming were read from the DNA. The sample yields more than 120,000 clones, 84% seen once.

This receptor was taken from a man aged 50 or older in a cohort exposed to, infected with or recovered from COVID-19 (not recorded which). The rearrangement links TRBV15 to TRBJ2-3, with 7 bases matching TRBD2. The sample consisted of PBMCs or T cells enriched from blood (not recorded which). The CDR3, as DNA: TGTGCCACCAGCAGAGATTTGGAGGGGAGGGCAGATACGCAGTATTTT. As protein: CATSRDLEGRADTQYF.